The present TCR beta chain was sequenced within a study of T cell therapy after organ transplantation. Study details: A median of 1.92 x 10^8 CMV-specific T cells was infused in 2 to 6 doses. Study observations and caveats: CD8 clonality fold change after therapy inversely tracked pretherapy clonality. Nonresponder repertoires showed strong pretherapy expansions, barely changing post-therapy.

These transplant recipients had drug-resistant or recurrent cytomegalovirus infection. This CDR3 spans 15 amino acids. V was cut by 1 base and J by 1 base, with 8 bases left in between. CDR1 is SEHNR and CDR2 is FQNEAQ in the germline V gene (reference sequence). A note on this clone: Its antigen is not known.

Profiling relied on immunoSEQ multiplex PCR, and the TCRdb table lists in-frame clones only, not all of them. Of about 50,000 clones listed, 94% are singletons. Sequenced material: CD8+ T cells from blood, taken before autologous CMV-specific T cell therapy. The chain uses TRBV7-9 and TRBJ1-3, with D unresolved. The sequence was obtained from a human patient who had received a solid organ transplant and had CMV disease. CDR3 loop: CASSLVSRSGNTIYF. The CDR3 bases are TGTGCCAGCAGCTTAGTGTCCCGATCTGGAAACACCATATATTTT.